This T cell receptor (beta chain) is drawn from a study of Tregs in tolerant kidney transplant recipients. General study points: Expanding Tregs on activated donor B cells appeared to best identify donor-specific TCRbeta clones.

TCRdb keeps only in-frame clones here, not all; method: immunoSEQ multiplex PCR. The top ten hold around 2.3% of the sample, which has over 50,000 clones, approximately 85% seen once. Unstimulated Tregs (CD4+CD25+CD127-) and CD4+CD25- non-Tregs were sorted from PBMCs. Regulatory T cells were sorted from thawed PBMCs rested overnight at 37°C with around 180 IU/ml IL-2. Notes on this clone: Its antigen remains unidentified.

V was clipped by 6 bases and J by 7 bases, with 17 bases between them. This CDR3 contains 15 residues. Germline lookup yields CDR1 SGHRS and CDR2 YFSETQ. This clonotype was obtained from a human donor who received a combined kidney and bone marrow transplant. This sample comprised Tregs from blood, obtained before the transplant. The rearrangement uses TRBV5-1 and TRBJ1-6; possibly TRBD1 for D (5 bases). CDR3 sequence reads: CASKIQGAGNSPLHF. The CDR3 DNA reads as TGCGCCAGCAAAATCCAGGGAGCGGGGAATTCACCCCTCCACTTT.